Following are 4 T cell receptor beta chains from one sample sequenced in a study of graft-versus-host responses after intestinal transplantation. Co-plated with 200,000 CFSE-labeled responder cells were 200,000 irradiated, violet-dye-labeled stimulator cells. The table came from immunoSEQ multiplex PCR; TCRdb's copy has only in-frame clones and leaves some out. The repertoire has roughly 21,000 clones, around 43% of them found once; the top ten carry approximately 1.6%. The specimen comprised alloreactive CD8+ T cells from a mixed lymphocyte reaction culture, sampled before intestinal transplant. Subset reported: CFSE-low proliferating T cells sorted from roughly six-day pre-transplant mixed lymphocyte reaction (GvH or HvG direction). These TCRs come from a human patient who received an intestinal transplant.

By frequency in the sample, this clone is medium-sized (0.01 to 0.1%). V gene TRBV28 combines with J gene TRBJ2-7; 8 positions agree with TRBD2. The CDR3 spans 15 residues. In germline, CDR1 is MDHEN, CDR2 SYDVKM. V dropped 2 bases and J dropped 2; count of bases not matched to a gene: 5. CDR3 residues: CASSLAAGGPYEQYF. The CDR3 DNA is TGTGCCAGCAGTTTAGCTGCGGGGGGCCCCTACGAGCAGTACTTC.

This rearrangement joins TRBV6-5 to TRBJ2-7; D call uncertain. The CDR3 has 15 residues. V lost 5 bases and J lost 0, with 14 bases in between. The germline gives CDR1 MNHEY, CDR2 SVGAGI. The CDR3 here is CASSHDPATSYEQYF. The DNA of the CDR3 is TGTGCCAGCAGTCACGACCCGGCTACCTCCTACGAGCAGTACTTC.

This clone came up a few times. V gene TRBV5-1 combines with J gene TRBJ2-5; the match to TRBD2 covers 12 bases. The CDR3 extends over 17 amino acids. Germline CDR1 is SGHRS and CDR2 is YFSETQ. The J segment lost 5 bases and the V segment lost 4 bases, leaving 12 bases of the junction unmatched. The CDR3 DNA is TGCGCCAGCAGCCCCGGACTAGCGGGACATCGCGGGGAGACCCAGTACTTC. This translates into CASSPGLAGHRGETQYF.

The chain employs TRBV2 and TRBJ2-7; no clear D. Germline CDR1 SNHLY, CDR2 FYNNEI. Trimming left V 3 bases short and J 0 bases short, with 12 bases between. The CDR3 sequence is 15 residues long. Here the CDR3 reads CASSDTSQSSYEQYF. CDR3 coding DNA: TGTGCCAGCAGTGACACATCTCAGAGCTCCTACGAGCAGTACTTC.